A selection of T cell receptor beta chains follows, all from one sample in a study of beta chain features in type 1 diabetes. Repertoires were generated with immunoSEQ multiplex PCR, while TCRdb's copy carries only in-frame clones and drops some. Of around 240,000 clones listed, 16% are singletons. Material: naive CD4+ T cells from blood. These receptors were obtained from a young man with type 1 diabetes. Each CDR3 is given without its conserved first and last residue.

v_call	cdr3_length	j_call	cdr3_aa
TRBV5-1	13	TRBJ2-5	ASSLQRPELETQY
TRBV14	10	TRBJ2-5	ASSHGVETQY
TRBV12-5	16	TRBJ2-7	ASGPGTSGRISSYEQY
TRBV7-2	14	TRBJ1-1	ASSLAPTGGGTEAF
TRBV11-2	13	TRBJ2-1	ASSFSPDSLDEQF
TRBV30	11	TRBJ2-3	AWSPGVSDTQY
TRBV29-1	13	TRBJ2-6	SVVGTASGANVLT
TRBV29-1	9	TRBJ1-2	SVDSGYGYT
TRBV2	10	TRBJ1-1	ASSLQTNEAF
TRBV6-1	14	TRBJ1-5	ASSGNPGQGNQPQH
TRBV12-5	11	TRBJ2-1	ASGLKDRDEQF
TRBV29-1	12	TRBJ2-2	SVEDRANTGELF
TRBV30	12	TRBJ2-1	AWSVLGEVSEQF
TRBV30	13	TRBJ1-1	AWRAGTGRNTEAF
TRBV19	13	TRBJ2-3	ASSKTSGQGDTQY
TRBV4-2	16	TRBJ2-7	ASSQPGLGQSGTGEQY
TRBV10-3	12	TRBJ1-2	AISESSSNYGYT
TRBV27	12	TRBJ2-3	ASSYRPRGDTQY
TRBV5-1	14	TRBJ2-3	ASSAEGLAGADTQY
TRBV7-2	12	TRBJ2-5	ASSRTSSQETQY
TRBV29-1	10	TRBJ1-2	SVGGQGYGYT
TRBV28	12	TRBJ2-7	ASSFIPRSYEQY
TRBV7-9	13	TRBJ2-3	ASSLAPLNTDTQY
TRBV9	11	TRBJ2-1	ASSATALGRQF
TRBV29-1	10	TRBJ2-7	SGRQGTYEQY
TRBV6-1	15	TRBJ2-6	ASSEAFPGSGANVLT
TRBV30	11	TRBJ2-5	AWSVGGQETQY
TRBV29-1	11	TRBJ2-5	SVGDWGQETQY